Listed below are T cell receptor beta chains from one sample, sequenced in a study of human T cells and chemical hapten exposure. TCRdb recomputed calls from the RACE reads with MiXCR, one row per CDR3 protein. The sample yields some 83,000 distinct CDR3 sequences, roughly 10% seen once. The source material was whole blood, sampled in connection with sensitization to the hapten diphenylcyclopropenone (DPC). The receptors stem from a woman between 45 and 65 years old with alopecia areata. Some clones in this sample may be carry-over from other donors' samples. CDR3s leave out the opening cysteine and the closing phenylalanine or tryptophan. The order of the fields is V gene, clone size, CDR3 protein. For some rows the clone size is stated as once, few or many, or as a class when expanded; others skip it.

V: TRBV30; size: few; CDR3: AWSRNTNNEQF
V: TRBV9; size: -; CDR3: ASSVGNSPLH
V: TRBV27; size: many; CDR3: ASSFWGANTEAF
V: TRBV7-2; size: -; CDR3: ASSLQDPRPQH
V: TRBV11-1; size: -; CDR3: ASSLGGRRGYGYT
V: TRBV2; size: -; CDR3: ASRTANNSPLH
V: TRBV21-1; size: many; CDR3: ASSKIGSRPWETQY
V: TRBV6-2/TRBV6-3; size: few; CDR3: ASSYGDVAYYEQY
V: TRBV10-2; size: -; CDR3: ASSPLTSEETQY
V: TRBV7-9; size: few; CDR3: ASSLGSAGGNSPLH
V: TRBV4-1; size: -; CDR3: ASSQGLGDEQF
V: TRBV7-9; size: -; CDR3: ASSLAQPGGLAYEQY
V: TRBV20-1; size: few; CDR3: SARTGRGDSEAF
V: TRBV7-2; size: many; CDR3: ASSIAGLGTDTQY
V: TRBV5-1; size: few; CDR3: ASSLARPPQDTQY
V: TRBV29-1; size: -; CDR3: SVLQGYEQF
V: TRBV2; size: few; CDR3: ASRARGSTNTGELF
V: TRBV5-6; size: -; CDR3: ASSLASEETQY
V: TRBV3-1; size: many; CDR3: ASSPTNSGLKY
V: TRBV6-5; size: many; CDR3: ASKLASQPYVTDTQY
V: TRBV14; size: few; CDR3: ASSQVGGTGGREQY
V: TRBV15; size: -; CDR3: ATSTGTGGMYEQY
V: TRBV6-5; size: few; CDR3: ASSYEGGDTQY
V: TRBV5-6; size: few; CDR3: ASSQQEREQY
V: TRBV7-9; size: -; CDR3: ASSWTAQETQY
V: TRBV20-1; size: many; CDR3: SARELAGALSYEQY
V: TRBV29-1; size: many; CDR3: SVEEGGIRH
V: TRBV7-6; size: few; CDR3: ASSQRQATDTQY
V: TRBV29-1; size: medium-sized; CDR3: SVDLTDQETQY